This TCR beta chain was identified during a study of regulatory T cells in long-lasting Graves disease. Time point given: newly diagnosed GD, antithyroid drugs for less than 3 months. Making the TCR library involved RNA that had been extracted from PBMCs. Patients all came to the study from an endocrinology department in Xi'an, China. Researchers made TCR beta libraries by using iRepertoire HTBI primers and running Arm-PCR on CDR3 regions. One entry per CDR3 protein, called by TCRdb with MiXCR from the multiplex PCR reads. The sample contains a few hundred thousand distinct CDR3 sequences, 15% to 20% of which appear only once. The germline V gene encodes CDR1 SEHNR and CDR2 FQNEAQ (reference sequence). Trimming cost V 5 bases and J 2 bases, with 12 bases left between them. The CDR3 contains 15 residues. This sample also appeared in a second study, on T cells in Graves' hyperthyroidism and ophthalmopathy.

The TCR sequence derives from a man in his forties with Graves disease. The V gene is TRBV7-9, the J gene TRBJ2-2, with D tentatively TRBD1 (6 bases). The specimen was peripheral blood mononuclear cells (PBMCs), collected at new diagnosis, from a patient treated with antithyroid drugs. The CDR3 sequence is CASSILRGNTGELFF. In DNA, the CDR3 is TGTGCCAGCAGCATACTCAGGGGAAACACCGGGGAGCTGTTTTTT.